Included here is one TCR beta chain sequence, with context. No antigen is known for it. This CDR3 spans 14 amino acids. The germline CDR1 and CDR2 sequences are MDHEN and SYDVKM. The record originates from a study of CXCR3-negative and CXCR3-positive naive CD8 T cells. Looking at the study overall: The TRB read total, about 130 million, broke down to about 1.5 +/- 0.3 million reads per library.

Among CD8+ T cells, naive ones were CD45RO-CCR7+CD27+CD95-. Preparation of TRB cDNA libraries relied on 5' RACE carrying UMI labels. TCRdb reprocessed the 5' RACE reads, with one entry per CDR3 protein and no DNA. Listed are about 130,000 distinct CDR3 sequences; approximately 0.54% falls within the top ten. Study-wide results and caveats: The TRBV-TRBJ usage of naive CXCR3-negative and CXCR3-positive cells was similar, but that of memory cells differed. Researchers report that CXCR3-positive naive cells carry more hydrophobic TRB CDR3s than CXCR3-negative naive cells.

The chain has TRBV28 and TRBJ2-7; absent DNA, TCRdb's TRBD2 call cannot be checked. This receptor was identified in a human donor in good health. Some clones in this sample may be carry-over from other donors' samples. Sequencing used naive CXCR3+ CD8+ T cells from blood. Indicated subset: CD45RO-CCR7+CD27+CD95- naive CD8+ T cells expressing CXCR3 (TNR3+). The CDR3 sequence: CASSWEGGSYEQYF. Supplemented by reference TRBV28 and TRBJ2-7, the full variable domain reads DVKVTQSSRYLVKRTGEKVFLECVQDMDHENMFWYRQDPGLGLRLIYFSYDVKMKEKGDIPEGYSVSREKKERFSLILESASTNQTSMYLCASSWEGGSYEQYFGPGTRLTVT.